The 24 T cell receptor beta chains given below trace back to one sample, sequenced in a study of naive and memory T cell subsets. Alpha and beta constant region primers primed reverse transcription for blood and skin samples. TCRdb recomputed calls from the 5' RACE reads with MiXCR, one row per CDR3 protein. This sample yields 20,000 to 25,000 distinct CDR3 sequences, of which less than 5% are seen a single time; 7.8% belongs to the top ten. Adult healthy volunteers gave 2.5 ml peripheral blood for whole-blood RNA. The receptors were gathered from a male donor in good health.

This clonotype was counted at least ten times. The CDR3 protein is CASSLFAGPGLAGGPAGELFF. The CDR3 nucleotides read TGTGCCAGCAGCTTGTTTGCGGGGCCGGGACTAGCGGGAGGGCCCGCCGGGGAGCTGTTTTTT. The chain carries TRBV11-1 and TRBJ2-2; TRBD2 agrees at 16 bases. CDR1 is SGHAT, CDR2 FQDESV, per germline (reference sequence). V gave up 3 bases and J gave up 6 bases; unmatched junction bases: 16. This CDR3 is built from 21 residues.

This clonotype was seen repeatedly, ten times or more. The chain has TRBV7-2 and TRBJ1-1; D is uncertain. Germline V gene sequence: CDR1 SGHTA, CDR2 FQGNSA. The CDR3 sequence is 11 residues long. Between the trimmed V and J ends, which lost 0 bases and 10 bases, there was a span of 6 bases. The CDR3 bases are TGTGCCAGCAGCTTAGCAGTATCAGCTTTCTTT. This encodes CASSLAVSAFF.

At least ten counts were recorded for this clonotype. This chain joins TRBV21-1 and TRBJ1-5; TRBD1, as called in the table, went unchecked against the DNA. TRBV21-1 is a known pseudogene. The CDR3 is made up of 16 amino acids. The CDR3 DNA follows: TGTGCCAGCAGCACCAGACAGCCCTATAGCAATCAGCCCCAGCATTTT. Its translation is CASSTRQPYSNQPQHF.

Ten or more counts support this clonotype. The chain couples TRBV5-1 to TRBJ2-7; D call uncertain. This CDR3 is 15 amino acids long. Germline CDR1 reads SGHRS; CDR2 reads YFSETQ. Trimming pared 6 bases from V and 0 bases from J, leaving 16 bases between. The CDR3 region has the DNA TGCGCCAGCACAAGGTCAGCAGGCGACTCCTACGAGCAGTACTTC. This gives the protein CASTRSAGDSYEQYF.

This clonotype has at least ten counts. The chain uses TRBV29-1 and TRBJ2-2, with a possible D match to TRBD1 (5 bases). From germline, CDR1 is SQVTM and CDR2 ANQGSEA. This CDR3 has 11 amino acids. V lost 6 bases and J 3 bases, leaving 5 bases between the germline ends. CDR3 sequence (DNA): TGCAGCGTAGGGGACACCGGGGAGCTGTTTTTT. It is translated as CSVGDTGELFF.

This clonotype was recorded at least ten times. The rearrangement joins TRBV5-4 to TRBJ2-3, with D perhaps TRBD1 (5 bases). This CDR3 has 15 residues. V was shortened by 0 bases and J by 2 bases, with 10 bases between the two germline ends. The germline V gene encodes CDR1 SGHNT and CDR2 YYREEE (reference sequence). CDR3 bases: TGTGCCAGCAGCTTGGGGGGCAGGCACACAGATACGCAGTATTTT. This gives the protein CASSLGGRHTDTQYF.

This clonotype was detected many times. The chain employs TRBV6-4 and TRBJ1-5; unclear D gene. CDR1 is MRHNA and CDR2 is SNTAGT in the germline V gene. CDR3 size: 13 residues. Deletions cut 5 bases from V and 6 bases from J, with 11 bases between. Written as DNA, the CDR3 is TGTGCCAGCAGTCGGGCCCTTGGTCAGCCCCAGCATTTT. It codes for CASSRALGQPQHF.

This clonotype was counted at least ten times. The chain joins TRBV12-5 to TRBJ2-7; TRBD1 agrees at 7 bases. J lost 9 bases, V lost 1 base, and 3 bases had no gene match. Germline V gives CDR1 LGHNT, CDR2 FRNRAP. The CDR3 consists of 12 residues. This CDR3 is CASGLDTGVQYF. In nucleotides, the CDR3 is TGTGCTAGTGGTTTGGATACAGGGGTGCAGTACTTC.

Many counts were recorded for this clonotype. The chain employs TRBV3-1 and TRBJ1-1; D remains ambiguous. V was pared by 2 bases and J by 8 bases, with 9 bases between. CDR3 size: 12 residues. Germline CDR1 is LGHDT and CDR2 is YNNKEL (reference sequence). CDR3 region: CASSQLPGEAFF. The DNA of the CDR3 is TGTGCCAGCAGCCAACTACCGGGCGAAGCTTTCTTT. Filled out from reference TRBV3-1 and TRBJ1-1, the complete variable domain reads DTAVSQTPKYLVTQMGNDKSIKCEQNLGHDTMYWYKQDSKKFLKIMFSYNNKELIINETVPNRFSPKSPDKAHLNLHINSLELGDSAVYFCASSQLPGEAFFGQGTRLTVV.

This clonotype was found many times. This chain connects TRBV28 to TRBJ2-1; 7 bases are a match to TRBD2. Germline CDR1 and CDR2: MDHEN and SYDVKM. The CDR3 is 15 residues long. V gave up 3 bases and J gave up 0 bases; unmatched junction bases: 2. In DNA form, the CDR3 reads TGTGCCAGCAGTTTTTCGGGGGGCTCCTACAATGAGCAGTTCTTC. It encodes CASSFSGGSYNEQFF.

This clonotype was recorded many times. The chain joins TRBV29-1 to TRBJ2-1; D is possibly TRBD1 or TRBD2 (5 bases each). CDR1 SQVTM and CDR2 ANQGSEA come from the germline V gene. V lost 7 bases and J 1 base, leaving 11 bases between the germline ends. This CDR3 region has 13 residues. The CDR3 loop reads CSEGDASYNEQFF. The CDR3 nucleotides are TGCAGCGAAGGGGACGCGTCCTACAATGAGCAGTTCTTC.

This clonotype came up many times. The gene calls are TRBV27 and TRBJ2-7; no firm D call. Germline V gene sequence: CDR1 MNHEY, CDR2 SMNVEV (reference sequence). Trimming took 2 bases from V and 0 from J, leaving 11 bases between them. This CDR3 has 15 amino acids. CDR3 in DNA: TGTGCCAGCAGTTTAATAGGCAGTCGCTCCTACGAGCAGTACTTC. Its translation: CASSLIGSRSYEQYF.

There are many counts of this clonotype. The chain combines TRBV20-1 with TRBJ2-7, with a weak D call TRBD1 (6 bases). The V end was cut by 6 bases, the J end by 0 bases, with 18 bases between. Germline lookup yields CDR1 DFQATT and CDR2 SNEGSKA (reference sequence). The CDR3 has 15 amino acids. CDR3 residues: CSASQTGSNSYEQYF. The DNA of the CDR3 is TGCAGTGCCAGCCAGACAGGCTCGAACTCCTACGAGCAGTACTTC.

The sample holds many counts of this clonotype. The V and J genes are TRBV6-6 and TRBJ1-3, with D uncertain. There are 12 residues in the CDR3. Trimming shortened V by 5 bases and J by 6 bases, and 8 bases separated the two germline ends. Looked up from germline, CDR1 is MNHNY and CDR2 is SVGAGI (reference sequence). DNA for the CDR3: TGTGCCAGCAGTCCCGGGCAAAACACCATATATTTT. It yields the protein CASSPGQNTIYF.

This clonotype was detected many times. The rearrangement links TRBV20-1 to TRBJ2-6, with D hard to call. This CDR3 has 15 residues. Trimming left V 0 bases short and J 0 bases short, with 6 bases between. Per the germline V gene, CDR1 is DFQATT and CDR2 is SNEGSKA (reference sequence). The chain's CDR3 is CSARDSSSGANVLTF. CDR3 nucleotides: TGCAGTGCTAGAGATAGTTCCTCTGGGGCCAACGTCCTGACTTTC.

This clonotype was seen ten or more times. The chain is built from TRBV7-9 and TRBJ2-2; D may be TRBD2 (5 bases). Germline CDR1 and CDR2: SEHNR and FQNEAQ (reference sequence). This CDR3 comprises 18 residues. V dropped 5 bases and J dropped 1 base, with 20 bases sitting between them. CDR3: CASSPRAAIARNTGELFF. The CDR3 DNA reads TGTGCCAGCAGCCCGCGCGCGGCTATAGCGAGGAACACCGGGGAGCTGTTTTTT.

This clonotype was found many times. The chain recombines TRBV11-2 with TRBJ2-5; D is ambiguous. V lost 1 base and J 4 bases, leaving 1 base between the germline ends. The CDR3 runs 11 residues. The germline CDR1 and CDR2 sequences are SGHAT and FQNNGV. The CDR3 region is CASSLVETQYF. DNA for the CDR3: TGTGCCAGCAGCTTAGTAGAGACCCAGTACTTC.

This clonotype appeared many times. The genes are TRBV5-1 and TRBJ2-3, with 8 bases that match TRBD1. The CDR3 extends over 14 amino acids. Per germline, CDR1 SGHRS and CDR2 YFSETQ. The V segment lost 2 bases and the J segment 2 bases; nucleotides outside the gene matches: 1. CDR3 in DNA: TGCGCCAGCAGCTTACAGGGGGACACAGATACGCAGTATTTT. Protein sequence: CASSLQGDTDTQYF.

This clonotype was recorded many times. The rearrangement uses TRBV18 and TRBJ1-2; the D gene is possibly TRBD1 (5 bases). V dropped 3 bases and J dropped 4 bases, with 12 bases sitting between them. Germline CDR1 and CDR2: KGHSH and LQKENI. The CDR3 runs to 14 residues. This chain's CDR3 is CASSPGPGLYGYTF. The CDR3 region has the DNA TGTGCCAGCTCACCCGGTCCAGGGCTCTATGGCTACACCTTC.

This clonotype was seen at least ten times. CDR3 bases: TGTGCCAGCTCCCACTCGGCTCAACAGGGGCGAAGAGGGCGTTTTAATGAAAAACTGTTTTTT. This gives the protein CASSHSAQQGRRGRFNEKLFF. This chain uses TRBV18 with TRBJ1-4; 7 bases align to TRBD1. With V trimmed by 6 bases and J by 4 bases, 26 bases remained unmatched. CDR3 length equals 21 residues. CDR1 and CDR2 from the germline V gene are KGHSH and LQKENI.

This clonotype has a count of ten or more. The gene calls are TRBV6-6 and TRBJ1-2; D is unresolved. Germline assignment: CDR1 MNHNY and CDR2 SVGAGI (reference sequence). The V and J ends lost 1 base and 1 base respectively, with 10 bases between them. The CDR3 runs to 15 residues. CDR3 bases: TGTGCCAGCAGTTACTGGTACAGAGTTAACTATGGCTACACCTTC. Its translation is CASSYWYRVNYGYTF.

This clonotype has at least ten counts. J is TRBJ2-5 and V is TRBV20-1; a possible D gene is TRBD1 (6 bases). The CDR3 length is 15 residues. V lost 0 bases, J lost 4 bases, and 15 bases lay in between. Germline V CDR1 and CDR2: DFQATT, SNEGSKA (reference sequence). The CDR3 DNA follows: TGCAGTGCTAGAGATCACAGGGATGGGGGAGAGACCCAGTACTTC. Translation: CSARDHRDGGETQYF.

Many counts were recorded for this clonotype. The J gene is TRBJ2-2, the V gene TRBV3-1; unclear D gene. This CDR3 spans 16 amino acids. V was trimmed by 4 bases and J by 0 bases, leaving 12 bases between them. The germline V gene has CDR1 LGHDT and CDR2 YNNKEL (reference sequence). As DNA, the CDR3 is TGTGCCAGCAGCCTGCAAGGCTATCCGAACACCGGGGAGCTGTTTTTT. Translation: CASSLQGYPNTGELFF.

This clonotype showed up many times. The genes are TRBV10-3 and TRBJ2-2; 12 bases align to TRBD2. The length of the CDR3 is 19 residues. V lost 3 bases and J lost 5; bases outside the gene matches: 13. Germline CDR1 reads ENHRY; CDR2 reads SYGVKD. CDR3 residues: CAISELRPTSGRSTGELFF. For the CDR3, the DNA is TGTGCCATCAGTGAACTTAGACCGACTAGCGGGAGATCTACCGGGGAGCTGTTTTTT.